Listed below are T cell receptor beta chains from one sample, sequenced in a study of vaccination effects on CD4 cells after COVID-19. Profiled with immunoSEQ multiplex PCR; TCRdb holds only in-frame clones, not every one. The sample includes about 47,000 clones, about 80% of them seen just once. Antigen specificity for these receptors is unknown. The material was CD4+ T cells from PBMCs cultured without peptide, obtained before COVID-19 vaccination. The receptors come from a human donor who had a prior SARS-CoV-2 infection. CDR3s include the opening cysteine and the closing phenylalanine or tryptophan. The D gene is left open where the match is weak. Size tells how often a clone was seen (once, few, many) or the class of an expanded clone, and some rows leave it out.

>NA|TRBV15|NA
CATSRRDTAFTEAFF
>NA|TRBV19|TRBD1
CASQPPGQGHQPQHF
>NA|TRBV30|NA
CAWSRPDTQYF
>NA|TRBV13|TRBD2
CASSPRLAGASDTQYF
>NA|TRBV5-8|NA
CASSLGLTRGNSPLHF
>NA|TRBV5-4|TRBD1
CASSLRKGANYNEQFF
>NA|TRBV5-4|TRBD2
CASSAGGRGAGATYNEQFF
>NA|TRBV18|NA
CASSRGQEQETQYF
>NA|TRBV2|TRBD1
CASSRTGGGNQPQHF
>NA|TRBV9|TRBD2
CASSVDPLAGGWETQYF
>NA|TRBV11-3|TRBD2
CASSPSPGLALSEQYF
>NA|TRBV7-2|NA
CASSLYGETQYF
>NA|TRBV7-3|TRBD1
CASSLTPGQIHGYTF
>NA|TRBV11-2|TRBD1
CASSLLVGTGAYEQYF
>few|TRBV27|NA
CASSLFSLYNEQFF
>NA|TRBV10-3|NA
CAISERRGREETQYF
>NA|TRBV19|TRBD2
CASSRTSGRVYNEQFF
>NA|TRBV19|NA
CARTIFFGQISGANVLTF
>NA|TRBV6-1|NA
CASSGGGTGIFHEQFF
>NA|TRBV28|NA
CAVQGPGVNEKLFF
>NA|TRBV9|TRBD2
CASSVASGRETDTQYF
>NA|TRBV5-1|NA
CASRFSDGNYGYTF
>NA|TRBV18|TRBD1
CASSPVQGALNNSPLHF
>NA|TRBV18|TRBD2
CASSPSLAGDLSYEQYF
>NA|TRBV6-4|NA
CASSDLMRSNNEQFF
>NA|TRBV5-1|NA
CASSLGPQGPNIQYF
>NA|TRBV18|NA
CASSPPSDGPSNYGYTF
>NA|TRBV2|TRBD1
CASSLQGVGYGYTF
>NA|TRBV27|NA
CASSWGPGGEGDTQYF
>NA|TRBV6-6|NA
CASRGPTNEKLFF
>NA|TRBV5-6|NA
CASSLWGYGYTF
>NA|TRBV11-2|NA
CASSLGPRDHEQYF
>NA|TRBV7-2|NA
CASSPRDPDLETQYF
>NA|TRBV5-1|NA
CASSLFAGPSTDTQYF
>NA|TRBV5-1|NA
CASSLAGQAPGALHF
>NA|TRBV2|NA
CASSAEVSGNTIYF
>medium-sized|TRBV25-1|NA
CASSAGHHEQFF
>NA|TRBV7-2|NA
CASSLEVGFDISTGELFF
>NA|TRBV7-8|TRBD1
CASSSHRVSGGGYTF
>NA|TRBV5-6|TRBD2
CASSLASGRASYEQYF
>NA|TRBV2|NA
CASSVMEGVVSGNTIYF
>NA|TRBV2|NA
CASSAASSNEKLFF
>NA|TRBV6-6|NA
CASRPGQQNTEAFF
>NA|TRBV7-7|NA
CASSSFYGSPLHF
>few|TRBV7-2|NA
CASSLGTANEKLFF
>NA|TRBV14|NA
CASSQEWGDTEAFF